This T cell receptor (beta chain) derives from a study of blood T cell repertoires in COVID-19. Study background: T cells, B-cell-depleted T cells, or PBMCs supplied cDNA or gDNA.

Profiled with immunoSEQ multiplex PCR; TCRdb holds only in-frame clones, not every one. The table lists approximately 61,000 clones, approximately 86% of them singletons. Germline CDR1 is SGHRS and CDR2 is YFSETQ. This CDR3 has 14 residues. V shed 7 bases and J 0 bases; nucleotides not matched to a gene: 1. This chain links TRBV5-1 with TRBJ2-6; TRBD2 matches 7 bases. Sequences were obtained from peripheral blood. The TCR comes from a human donor in a cohort sampled during active COVID-19. Here the CDR3 DNA reads TGCGCCAGCGGGGGGGGCTCTGGGGCCAACGTCCTGACTTTC. Translated, it gives CASGGGSGANVLTF.